This T cell receptor (beta chain) was obtained from a study of T cell responses to AZD1222 COVID-19 vaccine. Libraries were prepared by immunoSEQ multiplex PCR; TCRdb keeps only in-frame clonotypes and omits some of them. This table holds fewer than 90,000 clones, approximately 86% found once. There are 17 residues in the CDR3. V dropped 6 bases and J dropped 1; count of bases not matched to a gene: 12. Germline CDR1 and CDR2: LGHNT and FRNRAP. The origin of this receptor is an adult in good health. The input for sequencing was peripheral blood, taken on day 0 of AZD1222 vaccination. The chain uses TRBV12-5 and TRBJ1-3; 7 positions agree with TRBD1. CDR3 region: CASGNGQVGLSGNTIYF. DNA for the CDR3: TGTGCTAGTGGCAATGGACAGGTGGGCCTATCTGGAAACACCATATATTTT.